A selection of T cell receptor beta chains follows, all from one sample in a study of blood T cells in healthy people across ages. Via MiXCR, TCRdb re-called the 5' RACE reads, giving one row per CDR3 protein. The repertoire holds 2 million or so distinct CDR3 sequences, with 49% as singletons. Sequenced material: blood. Receptor source: a middle-aged woman in good health. The CDR3 runs from the conserved cysteine through the conserved F or W. D genes are given only for firm matches. Some rows have no size entry. The others give once, few or many, or a class for an expanded clone.

clone size	D gene	V gene	J gene	CDR3 protein	CDR3 DNA
many	TRBD2	TRBV11-1	TRBJ2-3	CASSKLAGLTDTQYF	TGTGCCAGCAGCAAACTAGCGGGGCTCACAGATACGCAGTATTTT
few	-	TRBV4-1	TRBJ2-7	CASSHRTATGYEQYF	TGCGCCAGCAGCCACCGGACAGCCACGGGGTACGAGCAGTACTTC
few	-	TRBV28	TRBJ1-1	CASSLARAGGTEAFF	TGTGCCAGCAGTTTAGCCCGGGCTGGGGGCACTGAAGCTTTCTTT
few	-	TRBV10-3	TRBJ2-5	CAISDWAQETQYF	TGTGCCATCAGTGATTGGGCCCAAGAGACCCAGTACTTC
-	TRBD1	TRBV6-5	TRBJ2-1	CASSSKYRGKSYNEQFF	TGTGCCAGCAGTTCCAAGTACAGGGGAAAAAGCTACAATGAGCAGTTCTTC
-	-	TRBV19	TRBJ1-2	CASSPGRGESTYGYTF	TGTGCCAGTAGTCCGGGACGGGGGGAGTCTACCTATGGCTACACCTTC
-	TRBD2	TRBV4-1	TRBJ2-3	CAGSQSSAGGGTDTQYF	TGCGCCGGCAGCCAATCATCAGCGGGAGGAGGCACAGATACGCAGTATTTT
many	-	TRBV10-3	TRBJ2-7	CAISETGGIYEQYF	TGTGCCATCAGTGAGACAGGTGGAATCTACGAGCAGTACTTC
-	TRBD1	TRBV6-5	TRBJ1-5	CASSPTGVSNQPQHF	TGTGCCAGCAGTCCAACAGGGGTTAGCAATCAGCCCCAGCATTTT
many	-	TRBV5-1	TRBJ1-5	CASSLVGGQPQHF	TGTGCCAGCAGCTTAGTAGGAGGGCAGCCCCAGCATTTT
-	-	TRBV29-1	TRBJ2-3	CSVEPAGIDTQYF	TGCAGCGTTGAACCGGCGGGGATAGATACGCAGTATTTT
-	-	TRBV7-2	TRBJ1-6	CASSLVQNNSPLHF	TGTGCCAGCAGCTTAGTCCAGAATAATTCACCCCTCCACTTT
few	-	TRBV28	TRBJ2-3	CASTRLEDTQYF	TGTGCCAGCACTCGACTAGAGGATACGCAGTATTTT
-	TRBD2	TRBV27	TRBJ2-5	CASSLRLAGGPQETQYF	TGTGCCAGCAGTCTACGACTAGCGGGGGGGCCTCAAGAGACCCAGTACTTC
-	TRBD1	TRBV11-1	TRBJ2-5	CASSLALTGKYETQYF	TGTGCCAGCAGCTTAGCCTTGACAGGGAAGTACGAGACCCAGTACTTC
few	-	TRBV20-1	TRBJ1-2	CSARPQRQAIYGYTF	TGCAGTGCTAGACCCCAACGACAGGCGATCTATGGCTACACCTTC
-	-	TRBV20-1	TRBJ2-7	CSASSAGVSYEQYF	TGCAGTGCTAGTTCGGCAGGTGTATCCTACGAGCAGTACTTC
-	-	TRBV20-1	TRBJ2-1	CSARDRTNEQFF	TGCAGTGCTAGAGATCGGACCAATGAGCAGTTCTTC
-	-	TRBV6-2/TRBV6-3	TRBJ2-1	CASRTLRGLGYNEQFF	TGTGCCAGCAGAACTTTAAGAGGGCTGGGATACAATGAGCAGTTCTTC
once	-	TRBV29-1	TRBJ2-3	CSVLPSGVPTDAQYF	TGCAGCGTGCTTCCATCGGGGGTCCCCACAGATGCGCAGTATTTT
few	TRBD2	TRBV7-2	TRBJ2-3	CASSLVASGGVDTQYF	TGTGCCAGCAGCTTAGTGGCTAGCGGGGGGGTAGATACGCAGTATTTT
-	TRBD1	TRBV15	TRBJ2-7	CATSREGLYRGYEQYF	TGTGCCACCAGCAGAGAGGGGTTATACAGGGGCTACGAGCAGTACTTC
-	TRBD1	TRBV9	TRBJ1-2	CASSARQGYSGYTF	TGTGCCAGCAGCGCCAGACAGGGTTATTCTGGCTACACCTTC
-	-	TRBV2	TRBJ1-2	CASRSWYGYTF	TGTGCCAGCAGGAGCTGGTATGGCTACACCTTC
few	-	TRBV18	TRBJ2-7	CASSPRERNEQYF	TGTGCCAGCTCACCACGCGAACGGAACGAGCAGTACTTC